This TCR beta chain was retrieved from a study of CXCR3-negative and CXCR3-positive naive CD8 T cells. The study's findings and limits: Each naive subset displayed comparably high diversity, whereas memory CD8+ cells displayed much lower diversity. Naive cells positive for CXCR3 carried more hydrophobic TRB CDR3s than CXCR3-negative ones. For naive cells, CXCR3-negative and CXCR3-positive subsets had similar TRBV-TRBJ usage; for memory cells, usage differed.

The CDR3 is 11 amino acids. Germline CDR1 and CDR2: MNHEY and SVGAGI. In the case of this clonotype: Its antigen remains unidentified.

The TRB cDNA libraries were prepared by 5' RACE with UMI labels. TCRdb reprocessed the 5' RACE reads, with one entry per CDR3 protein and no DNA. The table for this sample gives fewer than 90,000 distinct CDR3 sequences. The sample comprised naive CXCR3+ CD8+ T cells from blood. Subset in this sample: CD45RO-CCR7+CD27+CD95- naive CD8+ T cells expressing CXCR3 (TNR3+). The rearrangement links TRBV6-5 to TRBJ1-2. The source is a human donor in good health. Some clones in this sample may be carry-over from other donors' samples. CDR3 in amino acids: CASSYGDGYTF.